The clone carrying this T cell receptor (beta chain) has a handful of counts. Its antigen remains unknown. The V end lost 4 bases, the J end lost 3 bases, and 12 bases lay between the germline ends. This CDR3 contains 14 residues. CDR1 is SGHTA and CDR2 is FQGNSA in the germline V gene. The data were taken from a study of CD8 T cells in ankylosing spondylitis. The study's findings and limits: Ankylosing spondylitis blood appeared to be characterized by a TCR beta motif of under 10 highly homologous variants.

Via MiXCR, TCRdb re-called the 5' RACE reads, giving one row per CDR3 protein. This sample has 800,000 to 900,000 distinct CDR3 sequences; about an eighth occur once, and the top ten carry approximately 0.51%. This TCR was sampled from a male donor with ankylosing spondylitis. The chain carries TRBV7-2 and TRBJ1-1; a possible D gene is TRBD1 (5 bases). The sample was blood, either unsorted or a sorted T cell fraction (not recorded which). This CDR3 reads CASSSDTWDTEAFF. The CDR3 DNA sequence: TGTGCCAGCAGCTCGGACACCTGGGACACTGAAGCTTTCTTT.